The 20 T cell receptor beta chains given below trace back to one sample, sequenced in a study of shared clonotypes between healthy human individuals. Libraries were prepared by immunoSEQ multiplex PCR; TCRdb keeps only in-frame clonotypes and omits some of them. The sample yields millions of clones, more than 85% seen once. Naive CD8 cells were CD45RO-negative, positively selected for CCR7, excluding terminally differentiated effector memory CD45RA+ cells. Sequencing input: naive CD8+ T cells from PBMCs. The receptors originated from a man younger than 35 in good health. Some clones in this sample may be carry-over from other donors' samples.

The CDR3 reads CASTEGRVRADTQYF. The CDR3 DNA reads as TGTGCCAGCACCGAGGGCAGGGTTCGAGCAGATACGCAGTATTTT. The chain uses TRBV6-1 and TRBJ2-3, with D perhaps assigned TRBD1 or TRBD2 (5 bases each). With 7 bases removed from V and 4 bases from J, the gap between germline ends came to 18 bases. Germline V CDR1 and CDR2: MNHNS, SASEGT. This CDR3 region has 15 residues.

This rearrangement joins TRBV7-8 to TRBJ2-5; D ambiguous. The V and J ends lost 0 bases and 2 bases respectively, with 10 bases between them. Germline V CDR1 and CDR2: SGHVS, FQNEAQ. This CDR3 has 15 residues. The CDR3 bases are TGTGCCAGCAGCTTAGCTTGGGGAATACAAGAGACCCAGTACTTC. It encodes CASSLAWGIQETQYF.

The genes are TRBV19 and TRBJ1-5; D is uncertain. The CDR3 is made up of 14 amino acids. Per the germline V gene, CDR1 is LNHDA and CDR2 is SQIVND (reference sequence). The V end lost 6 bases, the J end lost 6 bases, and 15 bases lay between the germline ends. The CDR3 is CASRSGGGLQPQHF. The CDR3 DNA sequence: TGTGCCAGTAGGTCAGGCGGAGGTCTTCAGCCCCAGCATTTT.

Here the CDR3 DNA reads TGTGCCAGCAGTTTATCGTTCAGGGACCACGAGCAGTACTTC. Encoded protein: CASSLSFRDHEQYF. The chain has TRBV27 and TRBJ2-7, with D perhaps matching TRBD1 or TRBD2 (5 bases each). In germline, CDR1 is MNHEY, CDR2 SMNVEV (reference sequence). Trimming took off 0 bases at V and 5 bases at J, with 11 bases between the two ends. This CDR3 contains 14 residues.

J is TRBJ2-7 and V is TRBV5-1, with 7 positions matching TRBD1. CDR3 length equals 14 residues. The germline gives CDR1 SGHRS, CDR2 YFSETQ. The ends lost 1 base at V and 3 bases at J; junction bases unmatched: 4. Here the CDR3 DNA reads TGCGCCAGCAGCTTGATCCAGGGGGACTACGAGCAGTACTTC. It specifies CASSLIQGDYEQYF. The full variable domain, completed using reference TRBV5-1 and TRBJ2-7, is KAGVTQTPRYLIKTRGQQVTLSCSPISGHRSVSWYQQTPGQGLQFLFEYFSETQRNKGNFPGRFSGRQFSNSRSEMNVSTLELGDSALYLCASSLIQGDYEQYFGPGTRLTVT.

The CDR3 region has the DNA TGTGCCAGCAGCTTATCGGCGGGGCACTATGAGCAGTTCTTC. Protein sequence: CASSLSAGHYEQFF. This chain links TRBV7-6 with TRBJ2-1, with D perhaps TRBD2 (6 bases). CDR1 and CDR2 (germline): SGHVS, FNYEAQ. V lost 2 bases to trimming and J lost 8 bases, with 13 bases between them. The CDR3 length is 14 residues.

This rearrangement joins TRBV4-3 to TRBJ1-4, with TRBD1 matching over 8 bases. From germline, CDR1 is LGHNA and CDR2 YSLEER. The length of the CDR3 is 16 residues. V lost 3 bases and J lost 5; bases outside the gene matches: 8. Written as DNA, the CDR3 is TGCGCCAGCAGCCAGGCAGGGACAGGCGTAAATGAAAAACTGTTTTTT. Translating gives CASSQAGTGVNEKLFF.

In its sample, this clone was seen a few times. The CDR3 reads CASSANRFDQPQHF. Here the CDR3 DNA reads TGTGCCAGCAGCGCAAACAGGTTCGATCAGCCCCAGCATTTT. This chain joins TRBV7-9 and TRBJ1-5, with a possible D match to TRBD1 (5 bases). Looked up from germline, CDR1 is SEHNR and CDR2 is FQNEAQ (reference sequence). Trimming left V 5 bases short and J 5 bases short, with 13 bases between. This CDR3 spans 14 amino acids.

CDR3 in amino acids: CASSMGTSGRWEETQYF. The CDR3 DNA reads TGTGCCAGCAGTATGGGGACTAGCGGGAGGTGGGAAGAGACCCAGTACTTC. The chain links TRBV13 to TRBJ2-5; TRBD2 matches at 15 bases. This CDR3 contains 17 residues. Per the germline V gene, CDR1 is PRHDT and CDR2 is FYEKMQ (reference sequence). Unmatched junction bases numbered 8, after V lost 6 bases and J lost 3 bases.

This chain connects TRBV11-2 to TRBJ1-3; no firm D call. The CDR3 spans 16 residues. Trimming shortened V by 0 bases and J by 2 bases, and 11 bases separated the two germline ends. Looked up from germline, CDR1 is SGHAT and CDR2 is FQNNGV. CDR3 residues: CASSLDPWQAGNTIYF. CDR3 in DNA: TGTGCCAGCAGCTTAGACCCCTGGCAGGCTGGAAACACCATATATTTT.

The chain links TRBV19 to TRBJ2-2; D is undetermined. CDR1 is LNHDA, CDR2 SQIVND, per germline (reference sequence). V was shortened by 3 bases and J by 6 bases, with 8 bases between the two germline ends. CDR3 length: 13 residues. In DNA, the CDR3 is TGTGCCAGTAGTATTCTGAGCTCCGGGGAGCTGTTTTTT. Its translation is CASSILSSGELFF.

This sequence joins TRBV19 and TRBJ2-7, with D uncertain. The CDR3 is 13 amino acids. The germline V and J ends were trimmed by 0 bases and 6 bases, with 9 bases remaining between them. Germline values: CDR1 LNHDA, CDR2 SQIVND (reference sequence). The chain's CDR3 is CASSIETDAEQYF. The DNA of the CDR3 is TGTGCCAGTAGTATAGAAACAGATGCCGAGCAGTACTTC.

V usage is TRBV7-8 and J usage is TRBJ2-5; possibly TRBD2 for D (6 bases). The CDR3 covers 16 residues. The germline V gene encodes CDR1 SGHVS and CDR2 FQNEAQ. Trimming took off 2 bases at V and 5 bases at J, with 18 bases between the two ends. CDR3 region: CASSLTLGGGAETQYF. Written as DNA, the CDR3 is TGTGCCAGCAGCTTAACCCTAGGCGGCGGGGCGGAGACCCAGTACTTC.

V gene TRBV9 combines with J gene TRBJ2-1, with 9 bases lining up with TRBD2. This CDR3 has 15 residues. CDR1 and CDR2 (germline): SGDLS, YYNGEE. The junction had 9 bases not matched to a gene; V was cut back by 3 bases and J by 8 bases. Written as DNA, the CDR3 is TGTGCCAGCAGCGCCCCCCCACGCGGGGGGGATGAGCAGTTCTTC. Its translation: CASSAPPRGGDEQFF.

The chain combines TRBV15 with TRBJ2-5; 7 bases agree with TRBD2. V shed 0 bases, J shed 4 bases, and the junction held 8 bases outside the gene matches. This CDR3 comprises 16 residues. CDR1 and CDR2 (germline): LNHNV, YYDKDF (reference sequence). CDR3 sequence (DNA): TGTGCCACCAGCAGAGAGCGGGAGTTGCTTGGAGAGACCCAGTACTTC. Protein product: CATSRERELLGETQYF.

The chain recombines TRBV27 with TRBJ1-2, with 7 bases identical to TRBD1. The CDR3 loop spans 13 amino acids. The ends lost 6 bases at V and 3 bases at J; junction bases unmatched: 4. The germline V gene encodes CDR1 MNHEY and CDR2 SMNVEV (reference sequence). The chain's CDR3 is CASRGGADYGYTF. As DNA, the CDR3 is TGTGCCAGCAGAGGGGGCGCAGACTATGGCTACACCTTC.

As DNA, the CDR3 is TGTGCCAGCAGCGCGGGGGGCGGCCCTTCCTACAATGAGCAGTTCTTC. Amino acid sequence: CASSAGGGPSYNEQFF. The genes are TRBV9 and TRBJ2-1, with D possibly matching TRBD2 (7 bases). The CDR3 is 16 amino acids. The V and J ends lost 3 bases and 1 base respectively, with 14 bases between them. Germline assignment: CDR1 SGDLS and CDR2 YYNGEE.

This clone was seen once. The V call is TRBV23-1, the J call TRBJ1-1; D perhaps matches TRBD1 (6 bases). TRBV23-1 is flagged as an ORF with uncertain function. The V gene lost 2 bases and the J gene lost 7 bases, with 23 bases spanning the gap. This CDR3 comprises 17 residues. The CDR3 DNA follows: TGCGCCAGCAGTCAACAGGGGAGTATCAAAGGGGCTAATGAAGCTTTCTTT. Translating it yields CASSQQGSIKGANEAFF.

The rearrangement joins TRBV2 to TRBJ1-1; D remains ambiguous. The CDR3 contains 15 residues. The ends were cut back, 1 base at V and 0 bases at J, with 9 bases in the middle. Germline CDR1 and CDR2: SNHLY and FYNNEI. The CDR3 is CASSEGSLLNTEAFF. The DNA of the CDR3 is TGTGCCAGCAGTGAAGGGTCCCTGCTGAACACTGAAGCTTTCTTT.

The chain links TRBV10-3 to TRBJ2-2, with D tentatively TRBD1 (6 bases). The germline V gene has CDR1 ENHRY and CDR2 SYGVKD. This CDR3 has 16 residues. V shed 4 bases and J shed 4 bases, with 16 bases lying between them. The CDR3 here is CAISGPWTESTGELFF. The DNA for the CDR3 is TGTGCCATCAGTGGGCCATGGACAGAGAGCACCGGGGAGCTGTTTTTT.